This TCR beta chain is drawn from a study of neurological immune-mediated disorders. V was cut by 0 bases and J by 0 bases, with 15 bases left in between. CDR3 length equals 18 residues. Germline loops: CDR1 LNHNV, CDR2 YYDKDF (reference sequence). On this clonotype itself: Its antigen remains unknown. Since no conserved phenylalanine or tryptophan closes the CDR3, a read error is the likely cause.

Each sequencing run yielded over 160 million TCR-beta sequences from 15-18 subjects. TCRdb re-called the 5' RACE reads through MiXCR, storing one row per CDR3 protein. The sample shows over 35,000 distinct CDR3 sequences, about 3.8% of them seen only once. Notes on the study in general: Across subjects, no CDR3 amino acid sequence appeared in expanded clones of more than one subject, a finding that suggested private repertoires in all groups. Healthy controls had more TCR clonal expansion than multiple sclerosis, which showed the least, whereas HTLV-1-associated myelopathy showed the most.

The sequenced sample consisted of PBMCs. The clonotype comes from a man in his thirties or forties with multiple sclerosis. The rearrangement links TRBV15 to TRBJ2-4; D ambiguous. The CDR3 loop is CATSRELASDLAKNIQYI. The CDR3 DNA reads TGTGCCACCAGCAGAGAGTTGGCCAGCGACTTAGCCAAAAACATTCAGTACATC.